The T cell receptor (beta chain) under discussion was sequenced for a study of control samples from healthy donors and cancer patients. The CDR3 contains 15 residues. Trimming pared 3 bases from V and 0 bases from J, leaving 11 bases between. Germline lookup yields CDR1 MDHEN and CDR2 SYDVKM. Data came from immunoSEQ multiplex PCR; TCRdb stores just in-frame clones and leaves some out. The sample contains about 65,000 clones, approximately 90% of which appear only once. Sequencing was performed on PBMCs. The chain carries TRBV28 and TRBJ1-2; a weak D match, TRBD1 (6 bases). The TCR sequence derives from a woman in her forties or fifties with colorectal cancer. The CDR3: CASSFSGTTNYGYTF. The CDR3, as DNA: TGTGCCAGCAGTTTCTCTGGGACAACTAACTATGGCTACACCTTC.